This TCR beta chain was sequenced in a study of cytomegalovirus exposure and HLA in healthy donors. General study findings and limits: Most observed TCR sequences were rare, whereas some public TCRs were detected in many donors. Segments of the TCR beta V type were, in most cases, productive about 90% or about 30% of the time in an earlier analysis.

Primers for the PCR totalled 60 Vbeta and 13 Jbeta. Measured with immunoSEQ multiplex PCR; TCRdb has only the in-frame clones, and not every one. The data show 120,000 to 150,000 clones, 66% seen once. Turning to this clone: Its antigen is as yet unknown.

Nominally healthy donors provided the samples, though records likely missed some immune exposures. This TCR was recovered from a woman aged 55-70 years in good health and CMV-seronegative. The sample taken for sequencing was PBMCs.

CDR3: CASSDWSAGYGYTF. The CDR3 region has the DNA TGCGCCAGCAGCGACTGGAGCGCCGGCTATGGCTACACCTTC. V gene TRBV5-1 combines with J gene TRBJ1-2, with no clear D. Germline V lookup: CDR1 SGHRS, CDR2 YFSETQ. The CDR3 has 14 residues. The V and J ends lost 4 bases and 4 bases respectively, with 14 bases between them.